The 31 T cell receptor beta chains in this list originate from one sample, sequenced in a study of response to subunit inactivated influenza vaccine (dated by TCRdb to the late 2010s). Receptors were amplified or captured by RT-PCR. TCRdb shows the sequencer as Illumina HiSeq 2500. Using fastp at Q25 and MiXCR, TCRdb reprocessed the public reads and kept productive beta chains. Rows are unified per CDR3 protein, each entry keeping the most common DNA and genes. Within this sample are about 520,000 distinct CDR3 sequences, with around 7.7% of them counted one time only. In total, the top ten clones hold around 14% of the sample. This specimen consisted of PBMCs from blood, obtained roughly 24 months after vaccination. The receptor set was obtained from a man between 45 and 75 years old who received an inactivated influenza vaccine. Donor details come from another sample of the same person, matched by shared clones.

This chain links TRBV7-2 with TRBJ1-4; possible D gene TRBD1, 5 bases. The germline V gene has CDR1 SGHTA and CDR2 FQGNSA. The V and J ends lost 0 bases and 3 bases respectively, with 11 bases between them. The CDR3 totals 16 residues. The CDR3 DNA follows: TGTGCCAGCAGCTTAGCGCGGGGGATGGCTAATGAAAAACTGTTTTTT. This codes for CASSLARGMANEKLFF.

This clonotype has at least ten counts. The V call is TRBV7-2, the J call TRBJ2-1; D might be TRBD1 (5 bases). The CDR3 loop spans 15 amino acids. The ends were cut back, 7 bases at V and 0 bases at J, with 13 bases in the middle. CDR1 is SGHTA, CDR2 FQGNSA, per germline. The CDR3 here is CASNGGASSYNEQFF. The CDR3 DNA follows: TGTGCCAGCAACGGTGGGGCTAGCTCCTACAATGAGCAGTTCTTC.

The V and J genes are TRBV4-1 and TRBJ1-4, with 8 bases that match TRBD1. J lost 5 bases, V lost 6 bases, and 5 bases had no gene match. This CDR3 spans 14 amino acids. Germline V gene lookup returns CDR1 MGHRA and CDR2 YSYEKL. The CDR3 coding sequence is TGCGCCAGCAGTAGGACAGGGTTCAATGAAAAACTGTTTTTT. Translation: CASSRTGFNEKLFF.

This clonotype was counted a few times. The CDR3 nucleotides read TGTGCCAGCAGCTCCCCATTCTCGGCGAACACCGGGGAGCTGTTTTTT. The encoded protein is CASSSPFSANTGELFF. This chain uses TRBV7-9 with TRBJ2-2; D call uncertain. V was clipped by 4 bases and J by 0 bases, with 12 bases between them. Germline assignment: CDR1 SEHNR and CDR2 FQNEAQ (reference sequence). The CDR3 loop spans 16 amino acids.

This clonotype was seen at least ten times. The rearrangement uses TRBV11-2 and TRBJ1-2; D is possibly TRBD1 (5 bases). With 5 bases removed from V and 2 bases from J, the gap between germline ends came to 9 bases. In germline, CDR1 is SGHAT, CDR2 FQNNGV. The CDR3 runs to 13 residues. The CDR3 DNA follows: TGTGCCAGCAGCCGTGCAGGGAACTATGGCTACACCTTC. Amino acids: CASSRAGNYGYTF.

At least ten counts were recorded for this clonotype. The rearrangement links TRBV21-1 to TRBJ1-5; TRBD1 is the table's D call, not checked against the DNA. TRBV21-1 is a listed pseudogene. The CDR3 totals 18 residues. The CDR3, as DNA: TGTGCCAGCAGCACCTCGAGGGGGTGCTATGGGGGCAATCAGCCCCAGCATTTT. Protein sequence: CASSTSRGCYGGNQPQHF.

The CDR3 DNA is TGTGCCAGCAGGGACTCGCCTTCTGGCTCCTACAATGAGCAGTTCTTC. Protein: CASRDSPSGSYNEQFF. V gene TRBV2 combines with J gene TRBJ2-1; D is perhaps TRBD2 (5 bases). Germline CDR1 SNHLY, CDR2 FYNNEI. The V gene lost 6 bases and the J gene lost 0 bases, with 15 bases spanning the gap. The CDR3 consists of 16 residues.

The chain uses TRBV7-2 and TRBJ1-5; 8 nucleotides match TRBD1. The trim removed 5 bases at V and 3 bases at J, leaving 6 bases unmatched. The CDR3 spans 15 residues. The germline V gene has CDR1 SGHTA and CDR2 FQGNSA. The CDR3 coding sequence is TGTGCCAGCAGCACTAGGACAGGGATCAATCAGCCCCAGCATTTT. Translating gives CASSTRTGINQPQHF.

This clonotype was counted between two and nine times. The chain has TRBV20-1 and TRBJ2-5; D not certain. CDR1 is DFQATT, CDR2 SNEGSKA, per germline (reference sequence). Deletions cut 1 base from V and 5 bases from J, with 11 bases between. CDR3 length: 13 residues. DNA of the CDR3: TGCAGTGCTAGAGTGTTAGATAGGGAGACCCAGTACTTC. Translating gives CSARVLDRETQYF.

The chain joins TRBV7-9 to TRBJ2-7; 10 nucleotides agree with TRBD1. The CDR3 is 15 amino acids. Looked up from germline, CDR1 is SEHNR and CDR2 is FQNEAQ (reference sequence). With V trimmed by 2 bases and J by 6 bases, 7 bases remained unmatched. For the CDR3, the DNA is TGTGCCAGCAGCTTAATTGGGACAGGGGCTTCCGAGCAGTACTTC. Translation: CASSLIGTGASEQYF.

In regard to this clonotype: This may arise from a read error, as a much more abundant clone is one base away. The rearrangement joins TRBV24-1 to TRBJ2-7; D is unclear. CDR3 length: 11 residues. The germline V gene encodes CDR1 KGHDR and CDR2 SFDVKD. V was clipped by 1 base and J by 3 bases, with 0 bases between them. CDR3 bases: TGTGCCACCAGTGATTTCTACGAGCAGTACTTC. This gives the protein CATSDFYEQYF.

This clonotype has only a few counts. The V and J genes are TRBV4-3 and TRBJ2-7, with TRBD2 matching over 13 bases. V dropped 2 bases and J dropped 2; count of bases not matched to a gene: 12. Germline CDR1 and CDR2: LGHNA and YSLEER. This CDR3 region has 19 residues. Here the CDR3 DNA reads TGCGCCAGCAGCCAACGACTAGCGGGAGGAACTCGTTTGACCTACGAGCAGTACTTC. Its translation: CASSQRLAGGTRLTYEQYF.

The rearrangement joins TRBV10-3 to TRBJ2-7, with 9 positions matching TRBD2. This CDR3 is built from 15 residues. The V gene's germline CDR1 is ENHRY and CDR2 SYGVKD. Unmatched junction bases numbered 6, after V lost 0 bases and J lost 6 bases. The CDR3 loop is CAISESSGRLPEQYF. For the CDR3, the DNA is TGTGCCATCAGTGAGTCGAGCGGGAGGTTACCCGAGCAGTACTTC.

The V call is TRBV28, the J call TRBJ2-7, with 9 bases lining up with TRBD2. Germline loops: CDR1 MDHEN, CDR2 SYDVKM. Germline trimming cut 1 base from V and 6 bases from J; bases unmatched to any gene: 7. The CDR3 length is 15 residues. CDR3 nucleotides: TGTGCCAGCAGTTTATCAGGCGGGAGGGCCTCCGAGCAGTACTTC. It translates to CASSLSGGRASEQYF.

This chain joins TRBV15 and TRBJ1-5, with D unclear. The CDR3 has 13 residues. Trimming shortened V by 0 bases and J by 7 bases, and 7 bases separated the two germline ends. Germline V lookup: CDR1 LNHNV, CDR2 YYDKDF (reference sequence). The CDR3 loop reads CATSRDSDQPQHF. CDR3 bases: TGTGCCACCAGCAGAGATTCAGACCAGCCCCAGCATTTT.

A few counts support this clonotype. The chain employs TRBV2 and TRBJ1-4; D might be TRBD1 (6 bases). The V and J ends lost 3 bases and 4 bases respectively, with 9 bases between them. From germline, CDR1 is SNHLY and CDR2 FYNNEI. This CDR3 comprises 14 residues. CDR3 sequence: CASSDRGLNEKLFF. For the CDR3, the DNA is TGTGCCAGCAGTGACAGGGGACTTAATGAAAAACTGTTTTTT.

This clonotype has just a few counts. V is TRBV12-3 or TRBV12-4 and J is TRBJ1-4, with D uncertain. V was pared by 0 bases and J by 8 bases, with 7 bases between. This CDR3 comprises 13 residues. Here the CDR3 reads CASSLALMEKLFF. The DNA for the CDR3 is TGTGCCAGCAGTTTAGCGCTAATGGAAAAACTGTTTTTT.

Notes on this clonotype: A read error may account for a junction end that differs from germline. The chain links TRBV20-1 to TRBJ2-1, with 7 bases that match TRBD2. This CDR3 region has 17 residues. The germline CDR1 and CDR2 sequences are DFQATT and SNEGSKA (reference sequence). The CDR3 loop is CCARGLKGLGPHNEQFF. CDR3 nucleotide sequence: TGCTGTGCTAGAGGTTTAAAAGGACTAGGACCCCACAATGAGCAGTTCTTC.

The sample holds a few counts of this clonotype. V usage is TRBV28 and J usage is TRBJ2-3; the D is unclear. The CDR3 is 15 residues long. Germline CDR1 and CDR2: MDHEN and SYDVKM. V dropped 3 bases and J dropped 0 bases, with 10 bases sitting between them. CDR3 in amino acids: CASSFLVGSTDTQYF. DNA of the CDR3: TGTGCCAGCAGTTTTCTGGTGGGCAGCACAGATACGCAGTATTTT.

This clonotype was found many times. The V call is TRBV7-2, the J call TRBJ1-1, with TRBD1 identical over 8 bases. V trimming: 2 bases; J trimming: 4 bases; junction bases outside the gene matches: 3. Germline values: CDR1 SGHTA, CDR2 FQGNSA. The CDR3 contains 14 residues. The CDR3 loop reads CASSLLDRGTEAFF. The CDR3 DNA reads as TGTGCCAGCAGCTTACTCGACAGGGGCACTGAAGCTTTCTTT. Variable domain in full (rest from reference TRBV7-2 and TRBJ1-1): GAGVSQSPSNKVTEKGKDVELRCDPISGHTALYWYRQSLGQGLEFLIYFQGNSAPDKSGLPSDRFSAERTGGSVSTLTIQRTQQEDSAVYLCASSLLDRGTEAFFGQGTRLTVV.

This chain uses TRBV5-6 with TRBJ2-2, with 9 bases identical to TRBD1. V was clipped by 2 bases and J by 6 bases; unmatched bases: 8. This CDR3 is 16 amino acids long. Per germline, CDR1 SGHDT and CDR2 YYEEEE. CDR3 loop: CASSLPGQGMAGELFF. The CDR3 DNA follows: TGTGCCAGCAGCTTACCGGGACAGGGAATGGCCGGGGAGCTGTTTTTT.

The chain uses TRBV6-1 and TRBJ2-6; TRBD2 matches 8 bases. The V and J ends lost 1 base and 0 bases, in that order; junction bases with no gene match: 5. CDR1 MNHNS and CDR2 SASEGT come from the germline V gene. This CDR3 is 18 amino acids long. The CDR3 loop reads CASSEGLAPVSGANVLTF. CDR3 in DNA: TGTGCCAGCAGTGAAGGACTAGCGCCCGTCTCTGGGGCCAACGTCCTGACTTTC.

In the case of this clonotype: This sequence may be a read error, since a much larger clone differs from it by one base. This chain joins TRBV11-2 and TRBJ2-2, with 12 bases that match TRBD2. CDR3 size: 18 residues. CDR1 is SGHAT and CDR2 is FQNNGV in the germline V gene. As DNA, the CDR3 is TGTGCCAGCAGATTAGGACTAGCGGGACCTCTCAACACCGGGGAGCTGTTTTTT. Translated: CASRLGLAGPLNTGELFF.

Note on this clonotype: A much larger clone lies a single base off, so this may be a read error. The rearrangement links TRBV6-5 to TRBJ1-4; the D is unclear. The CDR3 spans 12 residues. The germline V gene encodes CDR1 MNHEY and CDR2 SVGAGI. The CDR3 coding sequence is TGTGCCGGCAGTTCTGGGAGCGAAAAACTGTTTTTT. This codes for CAGSSGSEKLFF.

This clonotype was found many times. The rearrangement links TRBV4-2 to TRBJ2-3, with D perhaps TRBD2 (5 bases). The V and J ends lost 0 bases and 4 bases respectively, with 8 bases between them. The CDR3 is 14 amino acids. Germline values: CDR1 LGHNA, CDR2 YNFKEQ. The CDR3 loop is CASSQEGSSDTQYF. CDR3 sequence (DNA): TGTGCCAGCAGCCAAGAGGGGAGTTCAGATACGCAGTATTTT.

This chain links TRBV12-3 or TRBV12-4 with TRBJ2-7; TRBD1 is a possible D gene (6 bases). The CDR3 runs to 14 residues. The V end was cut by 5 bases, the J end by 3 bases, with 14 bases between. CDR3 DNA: TGTGCCAGCAGTCAACAGGGACCCGGCTACGAGCAGTACTTC. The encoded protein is CASSQQGPGYEQYF.

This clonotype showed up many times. The DNA for the CDR3 is TGTGCCAGCAGTTTGGGGGGGCCCGGGGAGCTGTTTTTT. It encodes CASSLGGPGELFF. This chain links TRBV12-3 or TRBV12-4 with TRBJ2-2; tentatively, D is TRBD2 (7 bases). Trimming took 3 bases from V and 6 from J, leaving 8 bases between them. This CDR3 spans 13 amino acids.

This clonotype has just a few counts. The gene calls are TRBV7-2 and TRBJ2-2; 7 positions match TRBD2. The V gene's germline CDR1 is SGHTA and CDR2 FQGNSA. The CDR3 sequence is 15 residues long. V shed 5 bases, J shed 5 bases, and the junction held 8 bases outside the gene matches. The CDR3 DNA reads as TGTGCCAGCAGCCCTCGGTTGGGGGGGACCGGGGAGCTGTTTTTT. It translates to CASSPRLGGTGELFF.

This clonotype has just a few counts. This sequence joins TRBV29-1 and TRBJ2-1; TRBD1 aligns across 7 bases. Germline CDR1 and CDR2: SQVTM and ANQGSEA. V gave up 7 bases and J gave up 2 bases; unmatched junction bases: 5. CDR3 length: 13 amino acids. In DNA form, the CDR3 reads TGCAGCGCCCGGGACAGCCCCTACAATGAGCAGTTCTTC. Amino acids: CSARDSPYNEQFF.

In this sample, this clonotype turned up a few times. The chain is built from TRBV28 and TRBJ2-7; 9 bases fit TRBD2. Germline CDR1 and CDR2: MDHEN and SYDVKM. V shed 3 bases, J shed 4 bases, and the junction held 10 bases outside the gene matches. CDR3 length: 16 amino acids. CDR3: CASSFRGRAGWYEQYF. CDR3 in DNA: TGTGCCAGCAGTTTTCGCGGGAGGGCCGGGTGGTACGAGCAGTACTTC.

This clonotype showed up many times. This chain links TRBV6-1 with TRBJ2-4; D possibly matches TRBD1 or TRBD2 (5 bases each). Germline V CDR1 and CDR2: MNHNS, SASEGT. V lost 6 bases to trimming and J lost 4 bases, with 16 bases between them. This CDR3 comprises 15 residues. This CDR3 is CASSETWDGKNIQYF. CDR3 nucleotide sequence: TGTGCCAGCAGCGAAACCTGGGACGGAAAAAACATTCAGTACTTC.